A few counts support the clone carrying this T cell receptor beta chain. The antigen remains undetermined. These data come from a study of T cell responses to AZD1222 COVID-19 vaccine. Whole-study findings and limits: It should be noted that donors were predominantly white British and more often female, and clonal diversity was possibly underestimated.

Assay used: immunoSEQ multiplex PCR; TCRdb lists only in-frame clones, some missing. The table has 150,000 to 200,000 clones, about 94% seen once. Specimen: peripheral blood, collected 28 days after the second AZD1222 dose. This sequence originates from an adult who received the AZD1222 COVID-19 vaccine.

The CDR3 DNA follows: TGTGCCAGCAGTTACGACGGAGGTATAGATACGCAGTATTTT. This gives the protein CASSYDGGIDTQYF. The chain combines TRBV6-5 with TRBJ2-3; possible D gene TRBD2, 5 bases. The CDR3 runs 14 residues. Germline CDR1 is MNHEY and CDR2 is SVGAGI. V was shortened by 2 bases and J by 5 bases, with 11 bases between the two germline ends.